This entry concerns a single T cell receptor (beta chain). The sample originates from a study of blood T cell repertoires in COVID-19. The method was immunoSEQ multiplex PCR; TCRdb's version includes in-frame clones alone and lacks a portion of them. The sample includes about 370,000 clones, 80% to 90% of them seen just once. Participants came from around 25 US areas, aged about 18 to 89 years. V was trimmed by 1 base and J by 2 bases, leaving 12 bases between them. The CDR3 extends over 16 amino acids. CDR1 and CDR2 (germline): MGHRA, YSYEKL. The sequence came from a man in his late teens or twenties who had recovered from COVID-19. Material: PBMCs or T cells enriched from blood (not recorded which). This chain connects TRBV4-1 to TRBJ2-1; D not certain. CDR3 sequence: CASSQVGIATYNEQFF. DNA of the CDR3: TGCGCCAGCAGCCAAGTAGGAATAGCAACCTACAATGAGCAGTTCTTC.